This is a list of T cell receptor beta chains from one sample in a study of T-cell memory formation after mild COVID-19. Each CDR3 protein gets one entry after TCRdb re-called the 5' RACE reads with MiXCR. This sample carries about 400,000 distinct CDR3 sequences, around 15% of them seen once, and the ten largest clones take around a fifth. Material: PBMCs or a T cell subset sorted from them (not recorded which). The receptors were sampled from a man younger than 35 who had mild COVID-19 (a few samples of this study predate the infection). Cell type and time point are not known. Both conserved end residues are part of each CDR3. Fields, in order: V gene, CDR3 protein.

TRBV12-3/TRBV12-4 | CASSEYRLGETQYF
TRBV5-1 | CASSLQDWGHSGNTIYF
TRBV5-1 | CASSPTDWDTGELFF
TRBV5-1 | CASGRGQGGYYGYTF
TRBV12-3/TRBV12-4 | CASSLGLISADTQYF
TRBV15 | CATSRDRAGGEAFF
TRBV6-5 | CASSYAAHNSPLHF
TRBV20-1 | CSARGGLAKQFF
TRBV10-3 | CAISDPTGGLGEQFF
TRBV4-1 | CASSQGVTGERKTQYF
TRBV12-3/TRBV12-4 | CASAGQGYTEAFF
TRBV6-2/TRBV6-3 | CALGQGGAAFF
TRBV4-3 | CASSQVDGPPLHF
TRBV20-1 | CSARVTSGGRNEQFF
TRBV12-5 | CASGRSGGLYEQYF
TRBV6-2/TRBV6-3 | CASRFTVRQPQHF
TRBV5-1 | CASSGSLANYGYTF